The table lists the clone carrying this T cell receptor beta chain with a count of one. Its antigen is as yet unknown. These data come from a study of OX40 agonist ivuxolimab in advanced cancers. General study points: Normalized T-cell clonal expansion was also low in some nonresponders. CD4+ and CD8+ T cells in blood underwent clonal expansion by week 6 at 0.1 to 3.0 mg/kg. Expansion of clones was among the lowest in partial responders at 0.1-3.0 mg/kg.

Profiling relied on immunoSEQ multiplex PCR, and the TCRdb table lists in-frame clones only, not all of them. The table includes some 70,000 clones, 75% to 85% detected once. In germline, CDR1 is SQVTM, CDR2 ANQGSEA. The CDR3 sequence is 15 residues long. Trimming took 8 bases from V and 0 from J, leaving 17 bases between them. At baseline, cycle 4 day 1, and cycle 7 day 1, blood was sampled. This sequence originates from an adult with an advanced solid tumor such as melanoma, head and neck, liver or kidney cancer. The sample in question was CD4+ or CD8+ T cells sorted from blood, obtained in a trial of the OX40 agonist ivuxolimab. This chain connects TRBV29-1 to TRBJ2-1, with D maybe TRBD1 (8 bases). Here the CDR3 reads CSIQGGLTSYNEQFF. DNA for the CDR3: TGCAGCATACAGGGGGGGCTCACCTCCTACAATGAGCAGTTCTTC.